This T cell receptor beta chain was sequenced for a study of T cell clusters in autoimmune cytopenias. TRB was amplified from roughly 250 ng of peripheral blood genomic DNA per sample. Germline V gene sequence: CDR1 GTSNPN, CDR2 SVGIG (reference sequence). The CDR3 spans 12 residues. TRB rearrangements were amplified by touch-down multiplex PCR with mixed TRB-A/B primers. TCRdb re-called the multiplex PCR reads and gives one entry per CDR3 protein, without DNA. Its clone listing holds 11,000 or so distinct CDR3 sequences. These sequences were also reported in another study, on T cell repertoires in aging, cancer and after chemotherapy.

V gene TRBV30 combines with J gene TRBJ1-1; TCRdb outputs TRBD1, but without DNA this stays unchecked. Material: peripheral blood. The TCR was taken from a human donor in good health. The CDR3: CAWSPGGVLTFF.